What follows are 32 T cell receptor beta chains derived from one specimen sequenced in a study of shared clonotypes between healthy human individuals. Profiling relied on immunoSEQ multiplex PCR, and the TCRdb table lists in-frame clones only, not all of them. The repertoire consists of under 1,900,000 clones, with 97% to 99% occurring once and the leading ten covering roughly 0.35%. The specimen was naive CD4+ T cells sorted from blood. Subset specified: CD45RA+ positively selected. The receptors were sampled from a man younger than 40 in good health.

This clone was recorded once. The chain couples TRBV5-1 to TRBJ2-3, with D possibly TRBD2 on 5 matching bases. Per germline, CDR1 SGHRS and CDR2 YFSETQ. The germline V and J ends were trimmed by 0 bases and 2 bases, with 13 bases remaining between them. This CDR3 is built from 16 residues. CDR3 nucleotide sequence: TGCGCCAGCAGCTTGGAAGCGGCCCTGCCCACAGATACGCAGTATTTT. This codes for CASSLEAALPTDTQYF.

This chain links TRBV5-1 with TRBJ2-4, with a tentative D call TRBD1 (6 bases). Looked up from germline, CDR1 is SGHRS and CDR2 is YFSETQ. Trimming cost V 2 bases and J 5 bases, with 20 bases left between them. The CDR3 runs to 17 residues. CDR3 in DNA: TGCGCCAGCAGCTTTCGGCATGTGGGGGCAGGCGAAAACATTCAGTACTTC. This translates into CASSFRHVGAGENIQYF. The whole variable domain, filled in from reference TRBV5-1 and TRBJ2-4, reads KAGVTQTPRYLIKTRGQQVTLSCSPISGHRSVSWYQQTPGQGLQFLFEYFSETQRNKGNFPGRFSGRQFSNSRSEMNVSTLELGDSALYLCASSFRHVGAGENIQYFGAGTRLSVL.

V usage is TRBV11-2 and J usage is TRBJ1-5, with 7 nucleotides matching TRBD1. Germline values: CDR1 SGHAT, CDR2 FQNNGV. The CDR3 covers 13 residues. The trim removed 5 bases at V and 6 bases at J, leaving 4 bases unmatched. Here the CDR3 DNA reads TGTGCCAGCAGCACAGGGGTAGCTCAGCCCCAGCATTTT. Translation: CASSTGVAQPQHF. Looking up the rest from reference TRBV11-2 and TRBJ1-5 gives the full variable domain: EAGVAQSPRYKIIEKRQSVAFWCNPISGHATLYWYQQILGQGPKLLIQFQNNGVVDDSQLPKDRFSAERLKGVDSTLKIQPAKLEDSAVYLCASSTGVAQPQHFGDGTRLSIL.

This clone was detected once. The genes are TRBV4-1 and TRBJ1-2, with no clear D. Germline-derived CDR1 and CDR2 are MGHRA and YSYEKL. Trimming pared 0 bases from V and 8 bases from J, leaving 16 bases between. This CDR3 has 15 residues. The CDR3 spells CASSQEISMRGGYTF. CDR3 in DNA: TGCGCCAGCAGCCAAGAGATATCCATGCGTGGGGGCTACACCTTC.

The chain is built from TRBV7-9 and TRBJ2-4; tentative D call: TRBD2 (5 bases). V shed 1 base and J shed 6 bases, with 13 bases lying between them. Germline lookup yields CDR1 SEHNR and CDR2 FQNEAQ (reference sequence). The CDR3 totals 15 residues. The CDR3 loop reads CASSLGTLAGNIQYF. The CDR3 region has the DNA TGTGCCAGCAGCTTAGGCACCCTAGCCGGAAACATTCAGTACTTC.

The rearrangement uses TRBV30 and TRBJ1-1; 9 bases are shared with TRBD1. This CDR3 is built from 17 residues. From germline, CDR1 is GTSNPN and CDR2 SVGIG (reference sequence). The ends lost 4 bases at V and 0 bases at J; junction bases unmatched: 12. The CDR3 DNA follows: TGTGCCTGGATCCACAGGGGGCGTATCACAATGAACACTGAAGCTTTCTTT. Translating it yields CAWIHRGRITMNTEAFF.

The rearrangement joins TRBV7-6 to TRBJ2-7; 8 bases map to TRBD1. J lost 2 bases, V lost 2 bases, and 17 bases had no gene match. In germline, CDR1 is SGHVS, CDR2 FNYEAQ. The CDR3 is 19 residues long. The CDR3 nucleotides are TGTGCCAGCAGCTTAAATGGAGGACAGGGTTTTCCTGATCCCTACGAGCAGTACTTC. Translating gives CASSLNGGQGFPDPYEQYF.

This clone was detected once. This chain connects TRBV18 to TRBJ1-1; 8 bases fit TRBD1. J gave up 1 base and V 3 bases, and 4 bases lay outside the gene matches. The germline CDR1 and CDR2 sequences are KGHSH and LQKENI. This CDR3 comprises 15 residues. CDR3: CASSPWDRPNTEAFF. The CDR3 coding sequence is TGTGCCAGCTCACCGTGGGACAGGCCGAACACTGAAGCTTTCTTT.

The chain recombines TRBV2 with TRBJ2-7; tentatively, D is TRBD1 (5 bases). CDR3 length equals 12 residues. V shed 6 bases and J shed 7 bases, with 13 bases lying between them. Germline V gene data show CDR1 as SNHLY and CDR2 as FYNNEI. The CDR3 DNA reads TGTGCCAGCAGATACTGGAAGGGGGAGCAGTACTTC. This sequence encodes CASRYWKGEQYF.

The genes are TRBV19 and TRBJ2-7; TRBD1 matches at 9 bases. Per the germline V gene, CDR1 is LNHDA and CDR2 is SQIVND (reference sequence). The ends lost 9 bases at V and 6 bases at J; junction bases unmatched: 6. CDR3 length: 12 amino acids. CDR3 in amino acids: CASAGTGTEQYF. The CDR3 nucleotides read TGTGCCAGCGCCGGGACAGGGACCGAGCAGTACTTC. The complete variable domain, with remaining parts taken from reference TRBV19 and TRBJ2-7, reads DGGITQSPKYLFRKEGQNVTLSCEQNLNHDAMYWYRQDPGQGLRLIYYSQIVNDFQKGDIAEGYSVSREKKESFPLTVTSAQKNPTAFYLCASAGTGTEQYFGPGTRLTVT.

The chain couples TRBV6-1 to TRBJ1-5; 7 nucleotides line up with TRBD1. Germline V lookup: CDR1 MNHNS, CDR2 SASEGT. CDR3 length: 14 amino acids. Unmatched junction bases numbered 4, after V lost 4 bases and J lost 4 bases. CDR3 in amino acids: CASSAGTANQPQHF. The CDR3 nucleotides are TGTGCCAGCAGTGCGGGGACAGCTAATCAGCCCCAGCATTTT.

The V and J genes are TRBV2 and TRBJ1-5; weak D call: TRBD1 (5 bases). The CDR3 covers 15 residues. Trimming shortened V by 3 bases and J by 2 bases, and 11 bases separated the two germline ends. CDR1 is SNHLY, CDR2 FYNNEI, per germline. CDR3 loop: CASSDPREGNQPQHF. As DNA, the CDR3 is TGTGCCAGCAGTGACCCCAGGGAGGGCAATCAGCCCCAGCATTTT.

This chain's CDR3 is CASTGLAGGPRNEQFF. The CDR3 DNA sequence: TGTGCCAGCACAGGACTAGCGGGAGGGCCTAGAAATGAGCAGTTCTTC. The chain recombines TRBV9 with TRBJ2-1; TRBD2 aligns across 15 bases. This CDR3 is 16 amino acids long. The V gene's germline CDR1 is SGDLS and CDR2 YYNGEE. Trimming at V came to 6 bases and at J to 7 bases, leaving 8 bases not matched to a gene.

The rearrangement uses TRBV5-1 and TRBJ2-1; D possibly uses TRBD1 or TRBD2 (6 bases each). This CDR3 spans 13 amino acids. Trimming left V 4 bases short and J 9 bases short, with 14 bases between. Germline-derived CDR1 and CDR2 are SGHRS and YFSETQ. The CDR3 reads CASSQPRGGEQFF. CDR3 coding DNA: TGCGCCAGCAGCCAACCCAGGGGAGGTGAGCAGTTCTTC.

CDR3 bases: TGTGCCAGCTCAAGACAGGGTGTGTACGAGCAGTACTTC. Amino acids: CASSRQGVYEQYF. The chain is built from TRBV27 and TRBJ2-7, with 7 bases matching TRBD1. Germline CDR1 reads MNHEY; CDR2 reads SMNVEV (reference sequence). The V and J ends lost 8 bases and 4 bases, in that order; junction bases with no gene match: 8. The CDR3 is made up of 13 amino acids.

This chain uses TRBV28 with TRBJ2-6, with a weak D call TRBD1 (5 bases). The CDR3 covers 16 residues. Between the trimmed V and J ends, which lost 6 bases and 3 bases, there was a span of 15 bases. Per the germline V gene, CDR1 is MDHEN and CDR2 is SYDVKM. Here the CDR3 reads CASRDPGFRGANVLTF. The CDR3, as DNA: TGTGCCAGCAGGGACCCAGGGTTTCGTGGGGCCAACGTCCTGACTTTC.

The rearrangement links TRBV7-9 to TRBJ1-4; no firm D call. This CDR3 has 16 amino acids. The germline CDR1 and CDR2 sequences are SEHNR and FQNEAQ (reference sequence). Trimming removed 5 bases at V and 0 bases at J, with 13 bases between. As DNA, the CDR3 is TGTGCCAGCAGCCGCGGGGATAGCGCAACTAATGAAAAACTGTTTTTT. This codes for CASSRGDSATNEKLFF.

The rearrangement links TRBV7-9 to TRBJ2-1; the D gene is possibly TRBD2 (6 bases). With 2 bases removed from V and 0 bases from J, the gap between germline ends came to 14 bases. The CDR3 runs to 17 residues. Germline CDR1 is SEHNR and CDR2 is FQNEAQ (reference sequence). In DNA form, the CDR3 reads TGTGCCAGCAGCTTACCCCGGAGGGTGGGCTCCTACAATGAGCAGTTCTTC. Its translation is CASSLPRRVGSYNEQFF.

The chain employs TRBV11-2 and TRBJ2-7, with TRBD1 identical over 7 bases. Germline V gene sequence: CDR1 SGHAT, CDR2 FQNNGV. Trimming removed 2 bases from V and 0 bases from J; junction bases left unmatched: 13. The CDR3 totals 18 residues. The CDR3 protein is CASSLIVRTGTGSYEQYF. CDR3 nucleotide sequence: TGTGCCAGCAGCTTAATCGTCCGGACAGGAACCGGCTCCTACGAGCAGTACTTC.

The chain joins TRBV5-1 to TRBJ2-5; the match to TRBD1 covers 7 bases. Germline V gene data show CDR1 as SGHRS and CDR2 as YFSETQ. CDR3 length: 14 amino acids. V lost 4 bases to trimming and J lost 1 base; unmatched junction nucleotides: 4. This CDR3 reads CASSVTGTQETQYF. The CDR3 DNA reads as TGCGCCAGCAGCGTGACAGGGACCCAAGAGACCCAGTACTTC.

The count of this clone is one. The V call is TRBV7-9, the J call TRBJ1-4, with D possibly matching TRBD1 (6 bases). V was clipped by 5 bases and J by 2 bases, with 12 bases between them. CDR3 size: 15 residues. Per the germline V gene, CDR1 is SEHNR and CDR2 is FQNEAQ (reference sequence). The CDR3 loop reads CASSDRRGTNEKLFF. The CDR3 DNA reads as TGTGCCAGCAGCGACCGCAGGGGCACTAATGAAAAACTGTTTTTT. Combining the CDR3 with reference TRBV7-9 and TRBJ1-4 gives the whole variable domain DTGVSQNPRHKITKRGQNVTFRCDPISEHNRLYWYRQTLGQGPEFLTYFQNEAQLEKSRLLSDRFSAERPKGSFSTLEIQRTEQGDSAMYLCASSDRRGTNEKLFFGSGTQLSVL.

V and J are TRBV5-1 and TRBJ2-7, with 8 bases aligning to TRBD2. Germline V CDR1 and CDR2: SGHRS, YFSETQ. This CDR3 comprises 18 residues. With 2 bases clipped from V and 1 base from J, the junction kept 14 bases outside the gene matches. The CDR3, as DNA: TGCGCCAGCAGCTTTGGGTCGCAGCGGGGGCCCGTTTCCTACGAGCAGTACTTC. It is translated as CASSFGSQRGPVSYEQYF.

This clone was recorded only once. The rearrangement links TRBV27 to TRBJ2-1; D not certain. Trimming cost V 4 bases and J 2 bases, with 15 bases left between them. Germline CDR1 and CDR2: MNHEY and SMNVEV (reference sequence). The length of the CDR3 is 16 residues. For the CDR3, the DNA is TGTGCCAGCAGTTCTTCTTCGGGCACGCCCTACAATGAGCAGTTCTTC. Residues: CASSSSSGTPYNEQFF.

The CDR3 bases are TGTGCCAGCAGCTTAGCGCCGGGACTAGCTTACGAGCAGTACTTC. This sequence encodes CASSLAPGLAYEQYF. This chain connects TRBV7-2 to TRBJ2-7; 9 bases map to TRBD2. This CDR3 comprises 15 residues. V dropped 0 bases and J dropped 4; count of bases not matched to a gene: 4. Germline V gives CDR1 SGHTA, CDR2 FQGNSA.

The chain combines TRBV9 with TRBJ2-7; 7 bases are a match to TRBD1. The CDR3 is 13 residues long. Trimming removed 3 bases from V and 5 bases from J; junction bases left unmatched: 5. CDR1 SGDLS and CDR2 YYNGEE come from the germline V gene. CDR3 region: CASSARDSNEQYF. The DNA of the CDR3 is TGTGCCAGCAGCGCCCGGGACAGTAACGAGCAGTACTTC.

The chain uses TRBV9 and TRBJ2-3, with D possibly being TRBD2 (6 bases). Germline values: CDR1 SGDLS, CDR2 YYNGEE. Trimming removed 4 bases from V and 0 bases from J, with 12 bases in between. The length of the CDR3 is 15 residues. The CDR3 is CASSTIAESTDTQYF. The CDR3 DNA is TGTGCCAGCAGCACTATAGCGGAGAGCACAGATACGCAGTATTTT.

The chain carries TRBV5-1 and TRBJ2-1; tentative D call: TRBD2 (6 bases). Germline lookup yields CDR1 SGHRS and CDR2 YFSETQ. This CDR3 has 14 residues. Trimming removed 0 bases at V and 5 bases at J, with 9 bases between. The CDR3 loop is CASSLAWGDNEQFF. The CDR3 DNA reads as TGCGCCAGCAGCTTGGCCTGGGGGGACAATGAGCAGTTCTTC.

V and J are TRBV11-2 and TRBJ1-1, with D hard to call. With 1 base removed from V and 4 bases from J, the gap between germline ends came to 10 bases. In germline, CDR1 is SGHAT, CDR2 FQNNGV. This CDR3 spans 14 amino acids. CDR3 protein: CASSLVSRSTEAFF. CDR3 in DNA: TGTGCCAGCAGCTTAGTGTCGAGGTCCACTGAAGCTTTCTTT.

The chain couples TRBV9 to TRBJ2-3; D call uncertain. Germline CDR1 and CDR2: SGDLS and YYNGEE. The CDR3 extends over 12 amino acids. The ends were cut back, 3 bases at V and 6 bases at J, with 8 bases in the middle. CDR3 DNA sequence: TGTGCCAGCAGCGCGGTGGGGGATACGCAGTATTTT. As protein: CASSAVGDTQYF.

The chain carries TRBV15 and TRBJ2-7; 11 bases are shared with TRBD1. Trimming cost V 1 base and J 5 bases; bases outside gene matches: 7. This CDR3 is built from 16 residues. CDR1 and CDR2 from the germline V gene are LNHNV and YYDKDF (reference sequence). CDR3 coding DNA: TGTGCCACCAGCAGAGTGGTAGGACAGGGGGCCCACGAGCAGTACTTC. Protein: CATSRVVGQGAHEQYF.

The rearrangement joins TRBV10-2 to TRBJ2-5; 10 bases match TRBD2. The CDR3 spans 14 residues. Germline CDR1 and CDR2: WSHSY and SAAADI. Trimming took 6 bases from V and 4 from J; bases not matched to a gene: 5. This CDR3 reads CASRASGRGETQYF. CDR3 sequence (DNA): TGCGCCAGCAGGGCTAGCGGGAGAGGAGAGACCCAGTACTTC.

V usage is TRBV28 and J usage is TRBJ1-2; 8 nucleotides align to TRBD1. The CDR3 spans 15 residues. From germline, CDR1 is MDHEN and CDR2 SYDVKM. The V and J ends lost 2 bases and 6 bases, in that order; junction bases with no gene match: 8. CDR3 protein: CASSLAAGQGNGYTF. CDR3 DNA sequence: TGTGCCAGCAGTTTAGCCGCCGGACAGGGTAATGGCTACACCTTC.